The T cell receptor beta chain under discussion was sequenced for a study of blood T cells in healthy people across ages. A second about 6 to 12 cycle PCR used barcoded and J-beta primers. Per sample, CDR3-containing paired-end reads numbered at least 2.5 million. TCRdb redid the calling of the 5' RACE reads with MiXCR, one entry per CDR3 protein. This sample has over 600,000 distinct CDR3 sequences, with more than 20% found just once. This clonotype occurred many times. Its antigen remains unidentified. V was clipped by 6 bases and J by 5 bases; unmatched bases: 12. The CDR3 has 15 amino acids. CDR1 is DFQATT, CDR2 SNEGSKA, per germline (reference sequence). Notes on the study in general: TCR beta diversity per million T cells fell roughly linearly with age.

Extraction yielded at least 5 micrograms of total RNA per sample. The receptor was derived from a man aged 70 or older in good health. The chain links TRBV20-1 to TRBJ2-5; 10 positions agree with TRBD2. The material sequenced was blood. The CDR3 loop reads CSAYPLAGGRETQYF. The CDR3 DNA follows: TGCAGTGCGTATCCCTTAGCGGGAGGTCGGGAGACCCAGTACTTC.